A single sample gave rise to the 10 T cell receptor beta chains below, sequenced in a study of blood T cell repertoires in COVID-19. The repertoire was sequenced with immunoSEQ multiplex PCR; TCRdb's copy has only in-frame clones and lacks some. The sample consists of more than 95,000 clones, around 90% of them appearing once. The source material was peripheral blood. The receptors were gathered from a woman aged 55-75 years with acute or convalescent COVID-19.

This chain links TRBV2 with TRBJ2-1; 8 bases are a match to TRBD2. Germline CDR1 reads SNHLY; CDR2 reads FYNNEI. V trimming: 7 bases; J trimming: 7 bases; junction bases outside the gene matches: 6. This CDR3 comprises 13 residues. The CDR3 sequence is CASNPGLVNEQFF. Here the CDR3 DNA reads TGTGCCAGCAATCCGGGACTAGTTAATGAGCAGTTCTTC.

The chain links TRBV4-1 to TRBJ2-1; D is unclear. Germline values: CDR1 MGHRA, CDR2 YSYEKL. This CDR3 region has 10 residues. V was shortened by 3 bases and J by 10 bases, with 4 bases between the two germline ends. DNA for the CDR3: TGCGCCAGCAGCCACGGGGAGCAGTTCTTC. Amino acids: CASSHGEQFF.

This clone is a singleton in its sample. CDR3 coding DNA: TGTGCCAGCAGCTCACAGGGGGTCCGAGGTACTGAAGCTTTCTTT. This translates into CASSSQGVRGTEAFF. This chain connects TRBV5-5 to TRBJ1-1, with 8 bases that match TRBD1. CDR1 SGHKS and CDR2 YYEKEE come from the germline V gene (reference sequence). CDR3 size: 15 residues. The trim removed 3 bases at V and 5 bases at J, leaving 9 bases unmatched.

The chain has TRBV9 and TRBJ2-2; TRBD2 matches at 9 bases. In germline, CDR1 is SGDLS, CDR2 YYNGEE. The CDR3 spans 19 residues. The V and J ends lost 4 bases and 6 bases, in that order; junction bases with no gene match: 19. Written as DNA, the CDR3 is TGTGCCAGCAGCTACCCCCTGGGGATAGCGGGAGATGGGGCCGGGGAGCTGTTTTTT. This translates into CASSYPLGIAGDGAGELFF.

CDR3 in DNA: TGTGCCAGCAGCCGACAGGGGGCTTTTAATTCACCCCTCCACTTT. Its translation: CASSRQGAFNSPLHF. The V and J genes are TRBV14 and TRBJ1-6, with 10 bases fitting TRBD1. CDR3 length: 15 residues. CDR1 is SGHDN, CDR2 FVKESK, per germline. V shed 4 bases and J 6 bases; nucleotides not matched to a gene: 3.

This rearrangement joins TRBV5-6 to TRBJ2-3; the D gene is possibly TRBD1 (5 bases). The CDR3 runs to 14 residues. Germline CDR1 SGHDT, CDR2 YYEEEE. V lost 6 bases and J lost 2, with 13 bases in between. CDR3 protein: CASKKGLDTDTQYF. For the CDR3, the DNA is TGTGCCAGCAAGAAGGGGTTGGACACAGATACGCAGTATTTT. Filled out from reference TRBV5-6 and TRBJ2-3, the complete variable domain reads DAGVTQSPTHLIKTRGQQVTLRCSPKSGHDTVSWYQQALGQGPQFIFQYYEEEERQRGNFPDRFSGHQFPNYSSELNVNALLLGDSALYLCASKKGLDTDTQYFGPGTRLTVL.

The genes are TRBV30 and TRBJ2-7; a weak D match, TRBD2 (5 bases). This CDR3 is built from 13 residues. Germline V gene sequence: CDR1 GTSNPN, CDR2 SVGIG (reference sequence). Trimming stripped 1 base from V and 6 bases from J, with 13 bases between. CDR3 amino acids: CAWSALLSGEQYF. CDR3 nucleotide sequence: TGTGCCTGGAGTGCTCTTCTGAGCGGCGAGCAGTACTTC.

The chain employs TRBV5-1 and TRBJ1-4; TRBD1 aligns across 9 bases. The CDR3 runs 18 residues. CDR1 and CDR2 (germline): SGHRS, YFSETQ. The ends lost 0 bases at V and 7 bases at J; junction bases unmatched: 13. CDR3 region: CASSLAGTGRSFGEKLFF. CDR3 DNA sequence: TGCGCCAGCAGCTTGGCCGGGACAGGGAGGAGTTTTGGTGAAAAACTGTTTTTT.

V is TRBV28 and J is TRBJ1-5, with 9 positions matching TRBD1. Trimming took 6 bases from V and 6 from J; bases not matched to a gene: 9. The germline V gene encodes CDR1 MDHEN and CDR2 SYDVKM. The CDR3 has 15 amino acids. The CDR3 nucleotides read TGTGCCAGCAGCGGGGGACAGGGAGGATTTCAGCCCCAGCATTTT. Translating gives CASSGGQGGFQPQHF. Variable domain in full (rest from reference TRBV28 and TRBJ1-5): DVKVTQSSRYLVKRTGEKVFLECVQDMDHENMFWYRQDPGLGLRLIYFSYDVKMKEKGDIPEGYSVSREKKERFSLILESASTNQTSMYLCASSGGQGGFQPQHFGDGTRLSIL.

The chain uses TRBV2 and TRBJ1-2, with a weak D call TRBD1 (5 bases). The germline V gene encodes CDR1 SNHLY and CDR2 FYNNEI. The CDR3 totals 14 residues. V lost 3 bases and J lost 6, with 14 bases in between. CDR3 region: CASSDSPGKDGYTF. In nucleotides, the CDR3 is TGTGCCAGCAGTGATTCCCCAGGGAAGGATGGCTACACCTTC.